This entry lists 8 T cell receptor beta chains sequenced from one sample in a study of blood T cell repertoires in COVID-19. Produced via immunoSEQ multiplex PCR; TCRdb's table is partial and in-frame only. The sample carries approximately 230,000 clones, approximately 90% recorded once. The sample taken for sequencing was peripheral blood. These TCRs come from a man younger than 45 who had recovered from COVID-19.

The CDR3 spells CASSPRQVMNTEAFF. The CDR3 DNA reads TGTGCCAGTAGTCCTCGACAGGTCATGAACACTGAAGCTTTCTTT. V gene TRBV19 combines with J gene TRBJ1-1, with D possibly matching TRBD1 (6 bases). V lost 5 bases and J lost 0, with 13 bases in between. The germline V gene encodes CDR1 LNHDA and CDR2 SQIVND (reference sequence). The CDR3 totals 15 residues.

This rearrangement joins TRBV2 to TRBJ2-5; 16 positions match TRBD2. This CDR3 is built from 17 residues. The J segment lost 4 bases and the V segment lost 7 bases, leaving 9 bases of the junction unmatched. Germline V gene sequence: CDR1 SNHLY, CDR2 FYNNEI. The CDR3 bases are TGTGCCAGCATAAGGGGACTAGCGGGGGGGCCGGGAGAGACCCAGTACTTC. Its protein product is CASIRGLAGGPGETQYF. Variable domain in full (rest from reference TRBV2 and TRBJ2-5): EPEVTQTPSHQVTQMGQEVILRCVPISNHLYFYWYRQILGQKVEFLVSFYNNEISEKSEIFDDQFSVERPDGSNFTLKIRSTKLEDSAMYFCASIRGLAGGPGETQYFGPGTRLLVL.

By share, this clone ranks as medium-sized. The genes are TRBV7-8 and TRBJ1-1; tentative D call: TRBD1 (6 bases). There are 13 residues in the CDR3. Trimming took off 0 bases at V and 8 bases at J, with 10 bases between the two ends. Germline-derived CDR1 and CDR2 are SGHVS and FQNEAQ. In nucleotides, the CDR3 is TGTGCCAGCAGCTTAGCGGTCGACAGGGAAGCTTTCTTT. Protein: CASSLAVDREAFF.

This rearrangement joins TRBV6-5 to TRBJ1-2; TRBD1 might be the D (6 bases). Trimming pared 0 bases from V and 12 bases from J, leaving 11 bases between. The CDR3 consists of 12 residues. In germline, CDR1 is MNHEY, CDR2 SVGAGI. The CDR3 DNA reads as TGTGCCAGCAGTTACTCGGGGGGGCGTAACACCTTC. Translating it yields CASSYSGGRNTF.

The rearrangement uses TRBV13 and TRBJ2-7, with 14 bases matching TRBD2. The CDR3 loop spans 17 amino acids. V shed 2 bases and J 5 bases; nucleotides not matched to a gene: 8. The V gene's germline CDR1 is PRHDT and CDR2 FYEKMQ (reference sequence). The CDR3 nucleotides are TGTGCCAGCAGCTTATCGGGACTAGCGGGGGTAGGGGACGAGCAGTACTTC. It specifies CASSLSGLAGVGDEQYF.

Here the CDR3 DNA reads TGTGCCAGCAGCCCTGCGGGGGCCCCTTACTATGGCTACACCTTC. It is translated as CASSPAGAPYYGYTF. The chain combines TRBV4-2 with TRBJ1-2; possibly TRBD1 for D (6 bases). CDR1 is LGHNA, CDR2 YNFKEQ, per germline. The CDR3 spans 15 residues. The germline V and J ends were trimmed by 4 bases and 3 bases, with 15 bases remaining between them.

This rearrangement joins TRBV9 to TRBJ2-2, with TRBD1 matching over 7 bases. This CDR3 has 18 residues. The V segment lost 0 bases and the J segment 3 bases; nucleotides outside the gene matches: 11. The germline V gene encodes CDR1 SGDLS and CDR2 YYNGEE. The CDR3 spells CASSVETGTDRDTGELFF. The CDR3 nucleotides are TGTGCCAGCAGCGTAGAGACAGGGACCGACCGGGACACCGGGGAGCTGTTTTTT.

This chain connects TRBV2 to TRBJ2-3; D is ambiguous. Germline CDR1 and CDR2: SNHLY and FYNNEI. V lost 8 bases to trimming and J lost 1 base, with 10 bases between them. The CDR3 runs to 13 residues. The CDR3 loop reads CASPGLGTDTQYF. The CDR3 nucleotides are TGTGCCAGCCCCGGGTTGGGCACAGATACGCAGTATTTT.